This T cell receptor beta chain was sequenced during a study of a mutant IDH1 vaccine in newly diagnosed glioma. Study-level background: The treated group averaged about 44 years old and was 62.5% male, about 40% female. Radiotherapy, temozolomide, or both had been given previously, and both were given to most. General study points: In just under 95% of patients, immune responses induced by the vaccine occurred.

Comment on this clone: The antigen is not known.

This CDR3 spans 13 amino acids. Germline assignment: CDR1 SGDLS and CDR2 YYNGEE. Trimming removed 3 bases from V and 11 bases from J, with 17 bases in between. The time point is: week 23, last vaccination. The content of each vaccine dose was 300 ug of mutant IDH1 20-mer peptide, and topical imiquimod accompanied it. Produced via immunoSEQ multiplex PCR; TCRdb's table is partial and in-frame only. There are 88,000 or so clones in the sample; 65% to 90% occur only once, and 2% to 2.5% lies in the top ten. The J gene is TRBJ2-5, the V gene TRBV9; no clear D. The TCR originated in a man aged 30 to 45 with glioma. Some clones in this sample may be carry-over from other donors' samples. The sample consisted of PBMCs, taken from a glioma patient whose treatment included an IDH1 peptide vaccine. The CDR3 DNA reads TGTGCCAGCAGCGCTTCGGACGGCGTAGAGCAGTACTTC. Protein: CASSASDGVEQYF. The full variable domain, its missing parts supplied by reference TRBV9 and TRBJ2-5, is DSGVTQTPKHLITATGQRVTLRCSPRSGDLSVYWYQQSLDQGLQFLIQYYNGEERAKGNILERFSAQQFPDLHSELNLSSLELGDSALYFCASSASDGVEQYFGPGTRLLVL.